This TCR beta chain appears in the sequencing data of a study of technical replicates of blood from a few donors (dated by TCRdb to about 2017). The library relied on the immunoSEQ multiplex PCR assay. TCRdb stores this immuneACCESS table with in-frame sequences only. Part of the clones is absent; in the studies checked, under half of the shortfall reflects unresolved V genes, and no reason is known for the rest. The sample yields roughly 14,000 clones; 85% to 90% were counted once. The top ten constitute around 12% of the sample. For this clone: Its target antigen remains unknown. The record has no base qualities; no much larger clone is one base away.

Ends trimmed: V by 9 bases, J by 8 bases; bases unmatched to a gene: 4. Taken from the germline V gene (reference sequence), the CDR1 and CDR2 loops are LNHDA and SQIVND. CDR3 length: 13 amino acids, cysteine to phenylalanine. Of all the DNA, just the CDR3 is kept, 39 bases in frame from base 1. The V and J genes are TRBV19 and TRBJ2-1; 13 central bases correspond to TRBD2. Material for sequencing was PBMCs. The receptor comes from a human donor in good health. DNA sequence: TGTGCCAGGAACACTAGCGGGAGGGATGAGCAGTTCTTC. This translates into CARNTSGRDEQFF.